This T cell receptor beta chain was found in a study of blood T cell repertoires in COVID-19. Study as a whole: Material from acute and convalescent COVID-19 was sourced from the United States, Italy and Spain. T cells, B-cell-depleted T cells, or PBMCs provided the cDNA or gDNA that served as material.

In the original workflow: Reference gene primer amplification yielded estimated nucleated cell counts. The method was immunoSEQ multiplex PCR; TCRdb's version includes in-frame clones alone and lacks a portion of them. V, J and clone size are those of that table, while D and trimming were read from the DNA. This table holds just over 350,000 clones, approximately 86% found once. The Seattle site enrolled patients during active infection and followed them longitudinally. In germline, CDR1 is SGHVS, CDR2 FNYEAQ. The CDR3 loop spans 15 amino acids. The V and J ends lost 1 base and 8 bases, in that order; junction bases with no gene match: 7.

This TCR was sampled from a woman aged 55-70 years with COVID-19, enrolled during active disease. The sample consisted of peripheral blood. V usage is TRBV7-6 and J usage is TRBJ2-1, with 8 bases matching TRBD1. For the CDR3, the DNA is TGTGCCAGCAGCTTAGTCATGAGACAGGGGTATGAGCAGTTCTTC. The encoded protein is CASSLVMRQGYEQFF.